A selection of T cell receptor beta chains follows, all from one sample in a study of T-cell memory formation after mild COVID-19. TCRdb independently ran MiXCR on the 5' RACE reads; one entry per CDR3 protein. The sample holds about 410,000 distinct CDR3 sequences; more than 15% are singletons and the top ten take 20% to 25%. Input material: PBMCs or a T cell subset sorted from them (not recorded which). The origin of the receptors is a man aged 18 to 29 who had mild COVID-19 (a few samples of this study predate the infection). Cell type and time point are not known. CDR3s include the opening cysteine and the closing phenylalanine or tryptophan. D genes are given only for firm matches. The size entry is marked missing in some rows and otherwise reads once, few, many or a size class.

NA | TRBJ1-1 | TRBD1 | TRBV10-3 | CAISGRTGGVTEAFF | TGTGCCATCAGCGGACGGACAGGGGGCGTCACTGAAGCTTTCTTT
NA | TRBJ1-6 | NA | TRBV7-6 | CASSVLPEAPGVSSPLHF | TGTGCCAGCAGCGTACTGCCGGAGGCGCCGGGGGTGAGTTCACCCCTCCACTTT
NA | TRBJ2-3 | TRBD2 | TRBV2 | CASLKRGGLPDTQYF | TGTGCCAGCCTTAAGCGGGGGGGCCTCCCAGATACGCAGTATTTT
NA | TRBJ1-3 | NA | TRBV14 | CASSPTQRSGNTIYF | TGTGCCAGCAGTCCCACTCAGCGCTCTGGAAACACCATATATTTT
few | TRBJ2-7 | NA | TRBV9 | CASSPGRTYVDEQYF | TGTGCCAGCAGCCCTGGTAGGACATACGTCGACGAGCAGTACTTC
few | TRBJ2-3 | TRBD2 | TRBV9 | CASSVGLLAGGPTDTQYF | TGTGCCAGCAGCGTAGGCCTTCTAGCGGGGGGCCCCACAGATACGCAGTATTTT
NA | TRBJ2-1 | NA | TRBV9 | CASSVGEQFF | TGTGCCAGCAGCGTAGGTGAGCAGTTCTTC
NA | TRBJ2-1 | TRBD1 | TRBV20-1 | CSARSPGQIYNEQFF | TGCAGTGCTAGGTCGCCGGGACAGATCTACAATGAGCAGTTCTTC
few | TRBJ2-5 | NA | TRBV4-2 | CASSEEGGRDGTQYF | TGTGCCAGCAGCGAAGAAGGCGGCAGGGATGGGACCCAGTACTTC
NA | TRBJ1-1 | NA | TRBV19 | CASNLAVNTEAFF | TGTGCCAGTAACCTCGCGGTGAACACTGAAGCTTTCTTT
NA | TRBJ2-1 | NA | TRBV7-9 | CASRPWANEQFF | TGTGCCAGCCGCCCCTGGGCCAATGAGCAGTTCTTC
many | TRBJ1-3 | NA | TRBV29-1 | CSVRGVSGNTIYF | TGCAGCGTCCGTGGCGTCTCTGGAAACACCATATATTTT
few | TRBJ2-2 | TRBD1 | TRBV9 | CASGCMRGLCTGELFF | TGTGCCAGCGGGTGCATGAGGGGGCTCTGCACCGGGGAGCTGTTTTTT
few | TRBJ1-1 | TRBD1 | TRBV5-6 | CASSHTTGQGTMNTEAFF | TGTGCCAGCAGCCACACTACCGGACAGGGAACCATGAACACTGAAGCTTTCTTT
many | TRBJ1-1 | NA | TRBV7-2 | CASSLARRGANTEAFF | TGTGCCAGCAGCTTAGCAAGGCGGGGGGCAAACACTGAAGCTTTCTTT
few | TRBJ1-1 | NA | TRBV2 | CASSEIQGWLTEAFF | TGTGCCAGCAGTGAAATACAAGGGTGGCTCACTGAAGCTTTCTTT
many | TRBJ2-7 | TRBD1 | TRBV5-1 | CASSFQQGSGEQYF | TGCGCCAGCAGCTTCCAACAGGGGTCGGGCGAGCAGTACTTC
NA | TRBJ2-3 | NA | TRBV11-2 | CASSFRRDTQYF | TGTGCCAGCAGCTTCAGGAGAGATACGCAGTATTTT
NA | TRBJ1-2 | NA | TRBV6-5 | CASSYSQGWGGYTF | TGTGCCAGCAGTTACTCTCAGGGATGGGGTGGCTACACCTTC
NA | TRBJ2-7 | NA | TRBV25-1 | CASSAQGGISSYEQYF | TGTGCCAGCAGTGCACAGGGTGGGATCAGCTCCTACGAGCAGTACTTC
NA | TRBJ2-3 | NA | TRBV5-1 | CASRREVTVHTDTQYF | TGCGCCAGCAGGCGGGAAGTGACCGTACACACAGATACGCAGTATTTT
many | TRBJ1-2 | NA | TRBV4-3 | CASSQERRTANYGYTF | TGCGCCAGCAGCCAAGAAAGGAGGACAGCCAACTATGGCTACACCTTC
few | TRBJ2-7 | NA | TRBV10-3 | CAIRTGQGSYEQYF | TGTGCCATCAGGACCGGGCAGGGCTCCTACGAGCAGTACTTC
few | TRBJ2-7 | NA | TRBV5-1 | CASSLGGFYEQYF | TGCGCCAGCAGCTTGGGCGGATTCTACGAGCAGTACTTC
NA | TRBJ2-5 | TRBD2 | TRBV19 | CASSNERGGQGETQYF | TGTGCCAGTAGTAACGAGCGGGGGGGCCAGGGAGAGACCCAGTACTTC
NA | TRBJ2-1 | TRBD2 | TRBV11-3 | CASSLGTSGDEQFF | TGTGCCAGCAGCTTGGGGACTAGTGGCGATGAGCAGTTCTTC
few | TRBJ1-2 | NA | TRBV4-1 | CASSQDMSTGANYGYTF | TGCGCCAGCAGCCAAGATATGAGCACGGGAGCGAACTATGGCTACACCTTC
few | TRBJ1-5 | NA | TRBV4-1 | CASSPHEQSGQPQHF | TGCGCCAGCAGCCCTCATGAACAAAGCGGGCAGCCCCAGCATTTT
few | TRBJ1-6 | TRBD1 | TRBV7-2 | CASSPGQGRHPLHF | TGTGCCAGCAGCCCCGGACAGGGACGACATCCCCTCCACTTT
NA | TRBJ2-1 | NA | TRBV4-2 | CASTMSLGDEQFF | TGTGCCAGCACAATGTCCCTTGGGGATGAGCAGTTCTTC
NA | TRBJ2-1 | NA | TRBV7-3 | CASSSRRSSYNEQFF | TGTGCCAGCAGCTCCCGACGGAGCTCCTACAATGAGCAGTTCTTC
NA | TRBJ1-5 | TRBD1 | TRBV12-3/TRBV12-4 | CASSWDRPNQPQHF | TGTGCCAGCAGTTGGGACAGGCCCAATCAGCCCCAGCATTTT
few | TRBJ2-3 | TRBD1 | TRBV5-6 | CASRRTGDRSPDTQYF | TGTGCCAGCAGGCGAACAGGGGATCGCTCCCCAGATACGCAGTATTTT
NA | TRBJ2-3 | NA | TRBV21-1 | CASSKGAGGEDTQYF | TGTGCCAGCAGCAAAGGGGCAGGGGGCGAGGATACGCAGTATTTT
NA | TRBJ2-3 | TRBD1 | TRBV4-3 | CASSSEGTEGVDTQYF | TGCGCCAGCAGCTCTGAGGGGACAGAGGGGGTAGATACGCAGTATTTT
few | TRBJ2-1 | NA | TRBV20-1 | CSASRGPDPSYNEQFF | TGCAGTGCTTCCCGGGGACCGGACCCCTCGTACAATGAGCAGTTCTTC